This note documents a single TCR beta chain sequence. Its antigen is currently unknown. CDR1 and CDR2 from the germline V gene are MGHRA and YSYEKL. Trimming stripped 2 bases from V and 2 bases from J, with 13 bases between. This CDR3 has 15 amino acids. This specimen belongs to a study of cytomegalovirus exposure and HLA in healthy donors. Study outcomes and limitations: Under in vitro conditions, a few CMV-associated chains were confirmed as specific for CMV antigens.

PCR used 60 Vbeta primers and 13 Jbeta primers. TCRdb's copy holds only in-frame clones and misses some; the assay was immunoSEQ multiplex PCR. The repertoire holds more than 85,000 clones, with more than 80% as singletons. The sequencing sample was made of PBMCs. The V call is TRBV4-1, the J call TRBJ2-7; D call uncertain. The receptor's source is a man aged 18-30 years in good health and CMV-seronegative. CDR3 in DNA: TGCGCCAGCAGCCAACCAGGTACCCTGACCTACGAGCAGTACTTC. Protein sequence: CASSQPGTLTYEQYF.